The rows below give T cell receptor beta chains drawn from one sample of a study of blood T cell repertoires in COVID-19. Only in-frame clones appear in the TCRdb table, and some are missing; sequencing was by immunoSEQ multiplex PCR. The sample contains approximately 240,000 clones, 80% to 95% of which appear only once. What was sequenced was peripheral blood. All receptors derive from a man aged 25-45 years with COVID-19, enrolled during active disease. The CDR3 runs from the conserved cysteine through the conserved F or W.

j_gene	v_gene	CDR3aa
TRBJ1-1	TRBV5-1	CASSRTSGQGLVTEAFF
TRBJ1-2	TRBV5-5	CASSPVTGAGYGYTF
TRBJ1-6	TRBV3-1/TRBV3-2	CASSQGGGETSPLHF
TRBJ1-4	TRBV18	CASSPFEYREGNEKLFF
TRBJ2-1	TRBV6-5	CASSSQGEGEQFF
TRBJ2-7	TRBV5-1	CASSLGYSYEQYF
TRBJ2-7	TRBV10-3	CAISRSGGVYEQYF
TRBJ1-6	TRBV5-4	CASSLQGSNNSPLHF
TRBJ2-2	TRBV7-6	CASNSGTGGPRVTGELFF
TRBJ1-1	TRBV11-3	CASSLGRSEEDTEAFF
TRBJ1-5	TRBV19	CASRSRDRGAGNQPQHF